This T cell receptor beta chain was identified in a study of neoadjuvant nivolumab and ipilimumab in lung cancer. Regarding the study as a whole: Resected tumors had greater TCR richness and clonality than uninvolved lung. Pretherapy blood TCR richness correlated positively with resected tumor richness.

The V segment lost 6 bases and the J segment 2 bases; nucleotides outside the gene matches: 5. CDR3 length: 14 amino acids. CDR1 and CDR2 (germline): ENHRY, SYGVKD. Profiled with immunoSEQ multiplex PCR; TCRdb holds only in-frame clones, not every one. Among roughly 45,000 clones listed, approximately 90% were seen once. Concerning this clone: The antigen is undetermined.

The V call is TRBV10-3, the J call TRBJ1-2, with TRBD1 matching over 8 bases. The sequences come from blood, collected before neoadjuvant nivolumab, alone or with ipilimumab. This TCR derives from an adult with non-small cell lung cancer. Some clones in this sample may be carry-over from other donors' samples. Here the CDR3 reads CAIRDRVENYGYTF. CDR3 DNA: TGTGCCATCAGGGACAGGGTTGAGAACTATGGCTACACCTTC.